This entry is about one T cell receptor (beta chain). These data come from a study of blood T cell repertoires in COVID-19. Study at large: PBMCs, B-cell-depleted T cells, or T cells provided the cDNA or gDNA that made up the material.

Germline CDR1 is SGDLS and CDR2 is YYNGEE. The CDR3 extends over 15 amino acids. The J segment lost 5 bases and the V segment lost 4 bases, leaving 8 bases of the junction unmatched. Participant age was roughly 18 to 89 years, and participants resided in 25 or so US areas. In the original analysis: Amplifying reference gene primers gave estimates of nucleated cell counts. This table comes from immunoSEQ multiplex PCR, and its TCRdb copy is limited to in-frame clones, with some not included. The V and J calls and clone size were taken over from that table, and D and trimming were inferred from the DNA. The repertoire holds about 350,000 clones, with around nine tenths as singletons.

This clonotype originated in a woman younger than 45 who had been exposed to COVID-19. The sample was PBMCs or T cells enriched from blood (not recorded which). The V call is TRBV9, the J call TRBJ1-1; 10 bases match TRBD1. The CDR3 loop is CASSPSGTGATEAFF. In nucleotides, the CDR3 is TGTGCCAGCAGCCCCTCCGGGACAGGGGCGACTGAAGCTTTCTTT.